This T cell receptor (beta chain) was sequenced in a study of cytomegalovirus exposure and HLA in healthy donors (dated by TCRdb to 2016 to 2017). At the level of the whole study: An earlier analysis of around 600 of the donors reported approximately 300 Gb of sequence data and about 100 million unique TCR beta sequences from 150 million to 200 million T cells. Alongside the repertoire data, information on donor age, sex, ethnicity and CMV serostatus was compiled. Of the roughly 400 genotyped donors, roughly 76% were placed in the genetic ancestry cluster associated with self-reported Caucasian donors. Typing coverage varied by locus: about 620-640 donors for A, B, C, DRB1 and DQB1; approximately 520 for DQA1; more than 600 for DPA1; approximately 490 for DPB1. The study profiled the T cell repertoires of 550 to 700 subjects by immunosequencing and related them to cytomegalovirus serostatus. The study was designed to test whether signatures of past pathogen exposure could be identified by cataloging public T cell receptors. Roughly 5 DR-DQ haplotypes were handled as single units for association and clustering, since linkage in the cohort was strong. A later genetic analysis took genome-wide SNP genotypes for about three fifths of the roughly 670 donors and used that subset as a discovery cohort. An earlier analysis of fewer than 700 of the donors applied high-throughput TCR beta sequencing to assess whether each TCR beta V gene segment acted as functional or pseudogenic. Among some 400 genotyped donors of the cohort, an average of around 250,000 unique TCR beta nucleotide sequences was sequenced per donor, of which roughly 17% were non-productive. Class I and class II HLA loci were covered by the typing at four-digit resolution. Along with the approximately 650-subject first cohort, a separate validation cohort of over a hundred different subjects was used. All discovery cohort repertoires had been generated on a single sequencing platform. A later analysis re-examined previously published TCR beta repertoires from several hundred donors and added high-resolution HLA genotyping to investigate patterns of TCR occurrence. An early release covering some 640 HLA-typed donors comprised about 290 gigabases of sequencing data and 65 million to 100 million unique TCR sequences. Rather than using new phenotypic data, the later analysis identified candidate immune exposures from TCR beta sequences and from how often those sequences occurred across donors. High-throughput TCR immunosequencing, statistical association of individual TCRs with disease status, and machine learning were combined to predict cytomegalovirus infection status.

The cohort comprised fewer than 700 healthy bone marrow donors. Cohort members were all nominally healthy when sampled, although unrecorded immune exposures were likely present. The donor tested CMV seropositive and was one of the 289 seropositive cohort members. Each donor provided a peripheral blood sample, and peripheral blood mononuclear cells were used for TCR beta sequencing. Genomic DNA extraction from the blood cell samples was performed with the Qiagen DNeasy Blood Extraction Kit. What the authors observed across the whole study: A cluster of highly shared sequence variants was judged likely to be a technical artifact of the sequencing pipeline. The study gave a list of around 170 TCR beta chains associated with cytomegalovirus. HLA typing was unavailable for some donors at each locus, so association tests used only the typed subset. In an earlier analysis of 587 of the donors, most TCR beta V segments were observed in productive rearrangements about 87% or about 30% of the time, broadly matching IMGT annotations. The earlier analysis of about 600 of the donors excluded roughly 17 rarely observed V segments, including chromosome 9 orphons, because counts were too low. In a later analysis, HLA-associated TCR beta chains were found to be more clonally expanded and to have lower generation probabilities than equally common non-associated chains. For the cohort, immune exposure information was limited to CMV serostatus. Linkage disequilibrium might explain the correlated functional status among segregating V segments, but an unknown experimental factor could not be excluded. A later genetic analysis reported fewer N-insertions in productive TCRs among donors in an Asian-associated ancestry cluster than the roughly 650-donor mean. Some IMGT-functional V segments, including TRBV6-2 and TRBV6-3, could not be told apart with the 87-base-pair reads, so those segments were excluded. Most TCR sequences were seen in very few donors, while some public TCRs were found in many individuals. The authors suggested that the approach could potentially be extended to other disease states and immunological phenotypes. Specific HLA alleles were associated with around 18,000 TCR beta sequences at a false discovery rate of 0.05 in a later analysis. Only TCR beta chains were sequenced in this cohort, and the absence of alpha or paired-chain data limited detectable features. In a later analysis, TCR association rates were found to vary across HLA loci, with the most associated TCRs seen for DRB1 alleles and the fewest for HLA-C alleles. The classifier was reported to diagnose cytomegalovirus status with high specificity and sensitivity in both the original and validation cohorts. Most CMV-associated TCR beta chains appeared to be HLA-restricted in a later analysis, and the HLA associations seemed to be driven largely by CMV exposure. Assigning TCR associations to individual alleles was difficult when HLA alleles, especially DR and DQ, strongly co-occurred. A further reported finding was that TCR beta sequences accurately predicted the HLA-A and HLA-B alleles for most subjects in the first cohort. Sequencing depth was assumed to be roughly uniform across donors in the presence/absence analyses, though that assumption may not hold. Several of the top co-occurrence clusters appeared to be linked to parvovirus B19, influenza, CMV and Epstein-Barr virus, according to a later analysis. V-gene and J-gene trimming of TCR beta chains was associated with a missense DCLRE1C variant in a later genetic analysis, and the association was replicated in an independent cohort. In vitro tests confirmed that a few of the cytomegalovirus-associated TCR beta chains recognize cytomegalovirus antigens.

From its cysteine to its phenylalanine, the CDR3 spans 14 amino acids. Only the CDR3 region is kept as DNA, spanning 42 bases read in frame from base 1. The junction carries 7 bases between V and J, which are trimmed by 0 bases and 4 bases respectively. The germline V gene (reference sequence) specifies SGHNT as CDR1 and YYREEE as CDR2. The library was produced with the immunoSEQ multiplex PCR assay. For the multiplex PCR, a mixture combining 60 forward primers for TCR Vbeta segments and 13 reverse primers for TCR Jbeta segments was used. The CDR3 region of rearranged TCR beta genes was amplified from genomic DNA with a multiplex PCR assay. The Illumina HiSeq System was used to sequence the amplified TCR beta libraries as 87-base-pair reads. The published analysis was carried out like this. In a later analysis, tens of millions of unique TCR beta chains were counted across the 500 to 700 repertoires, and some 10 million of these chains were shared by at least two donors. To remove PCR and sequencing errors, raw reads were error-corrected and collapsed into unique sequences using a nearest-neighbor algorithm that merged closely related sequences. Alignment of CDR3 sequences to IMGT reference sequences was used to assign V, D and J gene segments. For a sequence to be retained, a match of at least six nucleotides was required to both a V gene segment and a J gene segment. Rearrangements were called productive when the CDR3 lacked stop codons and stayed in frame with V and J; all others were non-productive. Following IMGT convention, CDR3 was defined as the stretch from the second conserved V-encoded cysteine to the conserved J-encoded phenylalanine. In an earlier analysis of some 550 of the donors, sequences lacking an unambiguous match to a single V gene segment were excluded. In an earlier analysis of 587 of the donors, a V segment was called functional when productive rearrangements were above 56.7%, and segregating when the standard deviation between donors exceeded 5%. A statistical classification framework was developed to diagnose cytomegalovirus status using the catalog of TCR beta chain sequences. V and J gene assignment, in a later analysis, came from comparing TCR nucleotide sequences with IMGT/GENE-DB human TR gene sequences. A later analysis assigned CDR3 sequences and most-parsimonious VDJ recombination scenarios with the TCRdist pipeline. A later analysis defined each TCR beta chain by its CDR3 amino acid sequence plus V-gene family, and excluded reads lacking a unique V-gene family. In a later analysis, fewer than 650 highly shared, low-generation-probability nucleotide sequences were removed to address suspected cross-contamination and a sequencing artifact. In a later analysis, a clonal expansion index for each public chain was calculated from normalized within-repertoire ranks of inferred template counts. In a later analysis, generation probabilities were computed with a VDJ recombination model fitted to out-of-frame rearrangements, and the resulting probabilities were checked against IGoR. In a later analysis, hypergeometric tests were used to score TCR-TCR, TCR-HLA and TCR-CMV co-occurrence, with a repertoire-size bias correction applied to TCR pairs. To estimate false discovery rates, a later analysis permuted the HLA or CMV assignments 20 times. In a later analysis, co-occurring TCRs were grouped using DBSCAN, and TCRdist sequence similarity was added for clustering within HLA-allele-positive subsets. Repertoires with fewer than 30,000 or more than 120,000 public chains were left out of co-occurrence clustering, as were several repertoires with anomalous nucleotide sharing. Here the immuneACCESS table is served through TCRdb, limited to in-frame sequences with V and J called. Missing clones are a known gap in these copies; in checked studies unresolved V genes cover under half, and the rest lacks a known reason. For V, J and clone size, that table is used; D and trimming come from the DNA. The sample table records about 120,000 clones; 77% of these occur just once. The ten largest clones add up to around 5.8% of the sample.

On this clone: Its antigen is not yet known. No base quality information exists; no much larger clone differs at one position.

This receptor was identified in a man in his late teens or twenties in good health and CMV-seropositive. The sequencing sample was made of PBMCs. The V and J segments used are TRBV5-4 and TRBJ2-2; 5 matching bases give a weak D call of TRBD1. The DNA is TGTGCCAGCAGCTTGGGACAGACCACCGGGGAGCTGTTTTTT. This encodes CASSLGQTTGELFF. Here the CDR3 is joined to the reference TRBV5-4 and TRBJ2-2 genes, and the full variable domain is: ETGVTQSPTHLIKTRGQQVTLRCSSQSGHNTVSWYQQALGQGPQFIFQYYREEENGRGNFPPRFSGLQFPNYSSELNVNALELDDSALYLCASSLGQTTGELFFGEGSRLTVL.